One and the same sample provided the 16 T cell receptor beta chains below, sequenced in a study of cytomegalovirus exposure and HLA in healthy donors. PCR primers comprised 60 Vbeta and 13 Jbeta primers. The assay was immunoSEQ multiplex PCR, and TCRdb's table has in-frame clones only and misses some. The sample includes 150,000 to 200,000 clones, more than 85% of them seen just once. Sequenced input: PBMCs. Receptors originate from a girl in the first two years of life in good health and CMV-seronegative.

The rearrangement uses TRBV2 and TRBJ1-5; 8 nucleotides line up with TRBD1. This CDR3 is built from 13 residues. CDR1 and CDR2 from the germline V gene are SNHLY and FYNNEI. J was trimmed by 6 bases and V by 4 bases; bases with no gene match: 2. The CDR3 region is CASSVQGVQPQHF. As DNA, the CDR3 is TGTGCCAGCAGTGTACAGGGGGTTCAGCCCCAGCATTTT.

The chain has TRBV19 and TRBJ1-5; 10 nucleotides match TRBD1. The CDR3 extends over 15 amino acids. V was pared by 3 bases and J by 6 bases, with 5 bases of the junction left unmatched. The germline CDR1 and CDR2 sequences are LNHDA and SQIVND (reference sequence). The CDR3 region is CASSIRQGAGQPQHF. CDR3 nucleotide sequence: TGTGCCAGTAGTATTCGACAGGGGGCAGGTCAGCCCCAGCATTTT. Filled out from reference TRBV19 and TRBJ1-5, the complete variable domain reads DGGITQSPKYLFRKEGQNVTLSCEQNLNHDAMYWYRQDPGQGLRLIYYSQIVNDFQKGDIAEGYSVSREKKESFPLTVTSAQKNPTAFYLCASSIRQGAGQPQHFGDGTRLSIL.

The chain recombines TRBV6-5 with TRBJ2-1, with D tentatively TRBD2 (6 bases). The CDR3 consists of 15 residues. Trimming cost V 0 bases and J 3 bases, with 9 bases left between them. Germline V gene lookup returns CDR1 MNHEY and CDR2 SVGAGI. The CDR3 bases are TGTGCCAGCAGTTACTCCGGCGGGGTCTACAATGAGCAGTTCTTC. It yields the protein CASSYSGGVYNEQFF.

The V and J genes are TRBV2 and TRBJ1-5; D perhaps matches TRBD1 (5 bases). The CDR3 length is 16 residues. The germline gives CDR1 SNHLY, CDR2 FYNNEI. V lost 2 bases to trimming and J lost 4 bases, with 15 bases between them. CDR3 loop: CASSETQGGGNQPQHF. CDR3 nucleotide sequence: TGTGCCAGCAGTGAAACTCAGGGCGGTGGGAATCAGCCCCAGCATTTT.

This sequence joins TRBV27 and TRBJ2-7; TRBD1 matches 7 bases. Trimming cost V 2 bases and J 2 bases; bases outside gene matches: 6. The V gene's germline CDR1 is MNHEY and CDR2 SMNVEV (reference sequence). CDR3 length: 15 residues. DNA for the CDR3: TGTGCCAGCAGTTTAGTGGGGACAGCCGCCTACGAGCAGTACTTC. Translation gives CASSLVGTAAYEQYF.

The rearrangement uses TRBV11-2 and TRBJ2-7; D is possibly TRBD2 (5 bases). The CDR3 covers 15 residues. Per germline, CDR1 SGHAT and CDR2 FQNNGV. Trimming cost V 0 bases and J 3 bases, with 12 bases left between them. CDR3 residues: CASSLELDSYYEQYF. The CDR3 bases are TGTGCCAGCAGCTTAGAGTTGGACTCTTACTACGAGCAGTACTTC.

The CDR3 region has the DNA TGCGCCAGCAGCCAAGATCGACTAGCGGGGTTAAAATACAATGAGCAGTTCTTC. As protein: CASSQDRLAGLKYNEQFF. The chain couples TRBV4-1 to TRBJ2-1, with 11 nucleotides matching TRBD2. CDR3 length equals 18 residues. The V segment lost 0 bases and the J segment 4 bases; nucleotides outside the gene matches: 8. Germline CDR1 reads MGHRA; CDR2 reads YSYEKL.

The chain combines TRBV10-3 with TRBJ2-5; no reliable D call. The CDR3 extends over 13 amino acids. The V gene's germline CDR1 is ENHRY and CDR2 SYGVKD. The ends were cut back, 0 bases at V and 7 bases at J, with 9 bases in the middle. Here the CDR3 reads CAISESASGTQYF. The CDR3 DNA reads as TGTGCCATCAGTGAGTCGGCGTCGGGGACCCAGTACTTC.

This rearrangement joins TRBV6-1 to TRBJ1-2; D ambiguous. Trimming pared 2 bases from V and 0 bases from J, leaving 10 bases between. The V gene's germline CDR1 is MNHNS and CDR2 SASEGT. The CDR3 is 15 amino acids. The CDR3 DNA is TGTGCCAGCAGTGAATCCGGGAAGGCTAACTATGGCTACACCTTC. Protein sequence: CASSESGKANYGYTF.

The rearrangement links TRBV15 to TRBJ2-5, with D unclear. The V end was cut by 0 bases, the J end by 7 bases, with 9 bases between. Germline V gene data show CDR1 as LNHNV and CDR2 as YYDKDF (reference sequence). This CDR3 has 13 residues. The CDR3 spells CATSRDGSGTQYF. The CDR3 DNA follows: TGTGCCACCAGCAGAGACGGGTCGGGGACCCAGTACTTC.

The V gene is TRBV9, the J gene TRBJ1-5; 7 bases align to TRBD1. Trimming at V came to 1 base and at J to 3 bases, leaving 4 bases not matched to a gene. This CDR3 is 15 amino acids long. Germline-derived CDR1 and CDR2 are SGDLS and YYNGEE. CDR3 bases: TGTGCCAGCAGCGTAACAGGGACAGACAATCAGCCCCAGCATTTT. This codes for CASSVTGTDNQPQHF.

The chain employs TRBV6-5 and TRBJ2-1, with 7 bases aligning to TRBD1. J gave up 2 bases and V 7 bases, and 2 bases lay outside the gene matches. Looked up from germline, CDR1 is MNHEY and CDR2 is SVGAGI. The length of the CDR3 is 13 residues. CDR3 sequence reads: CASTGQTYNEQFF. DNA for the CDR3: TGTGCCAGCACGGGACAGACCTACAATGAGCAGTTCTTC.

This rearrangement joins TRBV11-3 to TRBJ2-1; perhaps TRBD2 as D (5 bases). Trimming stripped 1 base from V and 5 bases from J, with 6 bases between. This CDR3 comprises 13 residues. CDR1 is SGHNT, CDR2 YENEEA, per germline. The CDR3 nucleotides read TGTGCCAGCAGCTTAGGACTAAACAATGAGCAGTTCTTC. Its protein product is CASSLGLNNEQFF.

The chain uses TRBV7-9 and TRBJ1-3, with a possible D match to TRBD1 (5 bases). Germline V lookup: CDR1 SEHNR, CDR2 FQNEAQ (reference sequence). The CDR3 covers 16 residues. The V and J ends lost 4 bases and 0 bases respectively, with 13 bases between them. Here the CDR3 reads CASSWGGGSSGNTIYF. As DNA, the CDR3 is TGTGCCAGCAGCTGGGGCGGCGGGAGCTCTGGAAACACCATATATTTT.

The chain employs TRBV6-5 and TRBJ1-1, with D uncertain. V lost 0 bases and J 1 base, leaving 6 bases between the germline ends. Germline V gene lookup returns CDR1 MNHEY and CDR2 SVGAGI. The CDR3 has 14 residues. CDR3 in amino acids: CASSYSGGNTEAFF. CDR3 DNA sequence: TGTGCCAGCAGTTACTCAGGAGGGAACACTGAAGCTTTCTTT.

This chain joins TRBV4-2 and TRBJ1-2; D uncertain. The CDR3 has 17 amino acids. In germline, CDR1 is LGHNA, CDR2 YNFKEQ. Trimming shortened V by 4 bases and J by 5 bases, and 23 bases separated the two germline ends. This CDR3 reads CASSPEVRVRDAYGYTF. The CDR3 coding sequence is TGTGCCAGCAGCCCAGAGGTGCGGGTCCGCGACGCGTATGGCTACACCTTC.